The clone carrying this T cell receptor beta chain was detected only a few times. The antigen remains unidentified. Profiling that covered TCR beta VDJ and CDR3 relied on genomic DNA as its template. From the reads, TCRdb called clonotypes with MiXCR, one entry per CDR3 protein. This table holds more than 150,000 distinct CDR3 sequences, approximately 49% found once. Germline V gene lookup returns CDR1 WSHSY and CDR2 SAAADI. V lost 3 bases and J 3 bases, leaving 11 bases between the germline ends. The CDR3 is made up of 15 amino acids. This record comes from a study of CD8+CD57+ T cells in acquired aplastic anemia. Across the study: Sorted cells (CD4+ and CD8+) yielded DNA amounts that averaged roughly 3.2 ug. Sequencing produced an average of approximately 11 million reads per healthy donor for CD4+ cells.

Overall study findings and caveats: Patients were compared with controls for CD8+ Simpson's diversity, and no significant difference emerged. Overlapping CD8+ CDR3 repertoires of patients and controls contained twenty-nine shared sequences.

Sequencing was done on a sample of sorted CD4+, CD8+, or CD8+CD57+ T cells (not recorded which) from PBMCs. This TCR came from a human donor in good health. The J gene is TRBJ2-2, the V gene TRBV10-2; D unclear. Here the CDR3 reads CASSDGWHYTGELFF. The CDR3 bases are TGCGCCAGCAGTGACGGCTGGCATTACACCGGGGAGCTGTTTTTT.